Given below is one T cell receptor (beta chain) in context. The sample belongs to a study of cytomegalovirus exposure and HLA in healthy donors. Donors in the study were healthy people who gave bone marrow. It was with 60 Vbeta and 13 Jbeta primers that the PCR ran. TCRdb's copy holds only in-frame clones and misses some; the assay was immunoSEQ multiplex PCR. The sample consists of more than 80,000 clones, around 80% of them appearing once. The CDR3 is made up of 15 amino acids. After removal of 5 bases from V and 0 bases from J, the junction contained 4 bases not matched to a gene. Germline values: CDR1 MNHEY, CDR2 SVGAGI.

Input material: PBMCs. The clonotype originates from a man between 35 and 55 years old in good health and CMV-seronegative. The chain recombines TRBV6-5 with TRBJ2-3, with 8 positions matching TRBD2. CDR3 in DNA: TGTGCCAGCAGTCGTAGCGGGGCTAGCACAGATACGCAGTATTTT. Translating it yields CASSRSGASTDTQYF.